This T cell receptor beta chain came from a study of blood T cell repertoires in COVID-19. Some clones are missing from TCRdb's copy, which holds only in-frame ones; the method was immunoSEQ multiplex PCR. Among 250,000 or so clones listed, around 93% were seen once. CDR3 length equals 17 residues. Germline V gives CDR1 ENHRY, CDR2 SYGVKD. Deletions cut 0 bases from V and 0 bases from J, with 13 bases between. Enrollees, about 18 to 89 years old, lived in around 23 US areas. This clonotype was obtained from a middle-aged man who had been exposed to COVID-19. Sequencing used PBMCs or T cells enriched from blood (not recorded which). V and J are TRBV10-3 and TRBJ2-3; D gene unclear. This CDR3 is CAISESLAASSTDTQYF. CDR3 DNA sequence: TGTGCCATCAGTGAGTCATTAGCAGCATCTAGCACAGATACGCAGTATTTT.